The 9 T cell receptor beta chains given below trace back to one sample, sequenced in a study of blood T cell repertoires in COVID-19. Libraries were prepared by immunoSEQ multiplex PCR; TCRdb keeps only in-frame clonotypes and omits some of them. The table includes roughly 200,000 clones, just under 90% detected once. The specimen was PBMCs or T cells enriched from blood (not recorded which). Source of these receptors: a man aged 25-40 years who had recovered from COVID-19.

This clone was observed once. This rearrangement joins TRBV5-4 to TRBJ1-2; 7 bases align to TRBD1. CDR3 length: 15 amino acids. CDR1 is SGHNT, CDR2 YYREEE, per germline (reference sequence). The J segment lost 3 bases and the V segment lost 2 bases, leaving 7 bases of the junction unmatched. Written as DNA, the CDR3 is TGTGCCAGCAGCTTCCCGACAGGGCAACACTATGGCTACACCTTC. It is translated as CASSFPTGQHYGYTF.

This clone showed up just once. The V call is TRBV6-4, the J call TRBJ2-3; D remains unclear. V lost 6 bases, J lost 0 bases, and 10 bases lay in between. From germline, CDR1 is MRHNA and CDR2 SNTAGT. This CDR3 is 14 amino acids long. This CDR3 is CASSPTYSTDTQYF. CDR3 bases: TGTGCCAGCAGCCCGACATACAGCACAGATACGCAGTATTTT.

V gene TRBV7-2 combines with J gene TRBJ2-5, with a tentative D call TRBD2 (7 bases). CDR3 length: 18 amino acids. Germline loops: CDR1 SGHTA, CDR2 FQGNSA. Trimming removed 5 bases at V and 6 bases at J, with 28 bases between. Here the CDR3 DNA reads TGTGCCAGCAGCCCCCGGACAGCCCGAGCGGGGATAGGGAAGACCCAGTACTTC. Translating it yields CASSPRTARAGIGKTQYF.

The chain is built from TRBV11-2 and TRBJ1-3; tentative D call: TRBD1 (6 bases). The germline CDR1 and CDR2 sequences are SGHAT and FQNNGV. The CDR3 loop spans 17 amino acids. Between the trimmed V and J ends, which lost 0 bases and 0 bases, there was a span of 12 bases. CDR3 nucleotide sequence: TGTGCCAGCAGCTTAGAGGCGTTGGACAGCTCTGGAAACACCATATATTTT. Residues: CASSLEALDSSGNTIYF.

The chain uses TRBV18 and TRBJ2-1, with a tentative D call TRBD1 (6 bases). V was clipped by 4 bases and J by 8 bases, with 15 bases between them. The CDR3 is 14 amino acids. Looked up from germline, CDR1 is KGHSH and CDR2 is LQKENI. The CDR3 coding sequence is TGTGCCAGCTCACTTGCGGCAGGGGCGGATGAGCAGTTCTTC. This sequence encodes CASSLAAGADEQFF.

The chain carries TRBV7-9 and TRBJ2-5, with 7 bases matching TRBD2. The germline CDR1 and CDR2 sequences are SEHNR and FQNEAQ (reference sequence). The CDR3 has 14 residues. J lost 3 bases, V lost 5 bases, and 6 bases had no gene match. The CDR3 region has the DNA TGTGCCAGCAGCGTAGGGAGGGAGAAAGAGACCCAGTACTTC. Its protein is CASSVGREKETQYF.

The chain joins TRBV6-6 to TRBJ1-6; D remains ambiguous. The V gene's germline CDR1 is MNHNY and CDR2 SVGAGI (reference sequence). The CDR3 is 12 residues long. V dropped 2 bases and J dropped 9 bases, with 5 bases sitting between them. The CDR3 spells CASSYGSSPLHF. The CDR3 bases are TGTGCCAGCAGTTACGGCAGTTCACCCCTCCACTTT.

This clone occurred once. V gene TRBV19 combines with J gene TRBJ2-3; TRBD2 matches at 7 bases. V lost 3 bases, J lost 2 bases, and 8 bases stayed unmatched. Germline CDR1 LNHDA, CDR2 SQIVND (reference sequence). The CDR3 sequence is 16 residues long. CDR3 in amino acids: CASSINGGSVTDTQYF. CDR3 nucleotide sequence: TGTGCCAGTAGTATTAATGGCGGGAGCGTCACAGATACGCAGTATTTT.

In nucleotides, the CDR3 is TGTGCCAGCAGCGACAGGCCGAACACTGAAGCTTTCTTT. It translates to CASSDRPNTEAFF. This sequence joins TRBV12-3 or TRBV12-4 and TRBJ1-1, with D perhaps TRBD1 (6 bases). The CDR3 has 13 amino acids. Trimming removed 6 bases at V and 1 base at J, with 9 bases between.